The 29 T cell receptor beta chains given below trace back to one sample, sequenced in a study of Tregs in tolerant kidney transplant recipients. The protocol was immunoSEQ multiplex PCR, while the TCRdb copy is restricted to in-frame clones and leaves out a portion. The repertoire shows about 33,000 clones; the top ten hold 6.5% to 8%. The sequences come from CD8+ T cells from blood, collected before the transplant. The receptors stem from a human donor who received a combined kidney and bone marrow transplant.

Regarding this clone: The read is 3 residues too short to cover the CDR3 end, so that end is filled in from the germline J gene. The chain carries TRBV20-1 and TRBJ2-3; 11 bases align to TRBD2. Germline V lookup: CDR1 DFQATT, CDR2 SNEGSKA (reference sequence). With 1 base clipped from V and 0 bases from J, the junction kept 6 bases outside the gene matches. The CDR3 runs to 17 residues. CDR3 protein: CSARVAGGPFSTDTQYF. The covered CDR3 bases are TGCAGTGCTAGAGTAGCGGGAGGGCCTTTTAGCACAGATACG.

In the case of this clone: The read ends 3 residues shy of where the CDR3 ends; the end is completed using the germline J gene. This chain connects TRBV19 to TRBJ2-1; D remains ambiguous. The CDR3 has 11 residues. Germline V gene lookup returns CDR1 LNHDA and CDR2 SQIVND (reference sequence). Trimming stripped 9 bases from V and 5 bases from J, with 8 bases between. The DNA read from the CDR3 is TGTGCCAGCCTACAGAACAATGAG. Its translation is CASLQNNE. The full CDR3 protein reads CASLQNNEQFF.

With respect to this clone: The CDR3 goes on 3 residues after the read ends, and that part is filled in from the germline J gene. This chain connects TRBV7-9 to TRBJ2-5, with a weak D call TRBD2 (6 bases). This CDR3 region has 14 residues. Germline-derived CDR1 and CDR2 are SEHNR and FQNEAQ (reference sequence). Trimming removed 0 bases at V and 7 bases at J, with 12 bases between. Incomplete CDR3 DNA: TGTGCCAGCAGCTTAGCAGGGGAAGCGGGGACC. Protein product: CASSLAGEAGT. The CDR3 in its entirety is CASSLAGEAGTQYF.

Note on this clone: The read gets to within 3 residues of the CDR3 end, and the germline J gene fills in the rest. The sample has other DNA sequences that encode this CDR3 too. V is TRBV19 and J is TRBJ1-2; TRBD1 aligns across 8 bases. The junction had 6 bases not matched to a gene; V was cut back by 4 bases and J by 5 bases. CDR3 length: 14 residues. Germline CDR1 is LNHDA and CDR2 is SQIVND (reference sequence). The CDR3 DNA, read in part, is TGTGCCAGTAGTACGGGACAGGAGTTATATGGC. Amino acid sequence: CASSTGQELYG. The full CDR3 is CASSTGQELYGYTF.

As to this clone: The read comes to an end 3 residues before the CDR3 does, leaving the germline J gene to fill in the end. This chain uses TRBV6-1 with TRBJ1-4; the D gene is possibly TRBD1 (6 bases). CDR3 length equals 13 residues. V lost 4 bases to trimming and J lost 9 bases, with 12 bases between them. The germline V gene encodes CDR1 MNHNS and CDR2 SASEGT. CDR3 sequence reads: CASSGGTQQKLFF. CDR3 DNA, as far as it was read: TGTGCCAGCAGTGGGGGGACACAGCAAAAA.

With respect to this clone: The CDR3 end lies 3 residues beyond the end of the read and is filled in from the germline J gene. This rearrangement joins TRBV19 to TRBJ1-5, with D perhaps matching TRBD1 (6 bases). The CDR3 contains 14 residues. Germline V gene sequence: CDR1 LNHDA, CDR2 SQIVND (reference sequence). Between the trimmed V and J ends, which lost 4 bases and 4 bases, there was a span of 11 bases. The CDR3 spells CASSTQQGNQPQHF. CDR3 bases read: TGTGCCAGTAGTACGCAACAGGGAAATCAGCCC.

Notes on this clone: The missing CDR3 end, 3 residues past where the read stops, is filled in from the germline J gene. Other DNA sequences in the same sample also yield this CDR3. The chain is built from TRBV6-2 or TRBV6-3 and TRBJ1-1; D remains ambiguous. Trimming took 2 bases from V and 2 from J, leaving 6 bases between them. Per the germline V gene, CDR1 is MNHEY and CDR2 is SVGEGT. The CDR3 totals 13 residues. CDR3 bases read: TGTGCCAGCAGTTACCCGGGTAACACTGAA. It encodes CASSYPGNTE. The CDR3 reads in full as CASSYPGNTEAFF.

Details on this clone: Read data end 3 residues before the CDR3 end; the end is taken from the germline J gene. This chain connects TRBV5-5 to TRBJ1-1; 7 bases match TRBD1. The germline CDR1 and CDR2 sequences are SGHKS and YYEKEE (reference sequence). The CDR3 consists of 13 residues. With V trimmed by 1 base and J by 5 bases, 2 bases remained unmatched. The DNA read from the CDR3 is TGTGCCAGCAGCTTGCCAGGGGGGACTGAA. Translating gives CASSLPGGTE. In full, the CDR3 reads CASSLPGGTEAFF.

To note about this clone: The CDR3 end is not reached by the read, which stops 3 residues before it; the germline J gene fills it in. The chain links TRBV7-6 to TRBJ1-2; possible D gene TRBD1, 6 bases. Germline CDR1 SGHVS, CDR2 FNYEAQ. The V end was cut by 5 bases, the J end by 6 bases, with 19 bases between. There are 15 residues in the CDR3. Here the CDR3 reads CASSPGDDRWDGYTF. The sequenced part of the CDR3 DNA is TGTGCCAGCAGCCCGGGAGACGACAGGTGGGATGGC. The full variable domain, in which reference TRBV7-6 and TRBJ1-2 provide the parts outside the CDR3, is GAGVSQSPRYKVTKRGQDVALRCDPISGHVSLYWYRQALGQGPEFLTYFNYEAQQDKSGLPNDRFSAERPEGSISTLTIQRTEQRDSAMYRCASSPGDDRWDGYTFGSGTRLTVV.

The CDR3 is CASSLEQGLSYEQYF. The sequenced part of the CDR3 DNA is TGTGCCAGCAGCTTGGAGCAGGGATTATCCTACGAG. The chain joins TRBV5-5 to TRBJ2-7; a possible D gene is TRBD1 (5 bases). The DNA ends 3 residues before the CDR3 does, and the rest of the CDR3 is filled in from the germline J gene. Trimming removed 0 bases at V and 1 base at J, with 11 bases between. Germline loops: CDR1 SGHKS, CDR2 YYEKEE (reference sequence). This CDR3 has 15 amino acids.

For this clone: The read stops 3 residues short of the end of the CDR3; the missing end is completed from the germline J gene. The chain joins TRBV5-6 to TRBJ2-7; D unclear. Germline V gives CDR1 SGHDT, CDR2 YYEEEE. The CDR3 consists of 11 residues. Trimming cost V 0 bases and J 5 bases, with 3 bases left between them. The CDR3 is CASSLANEQYF. Partial CDR3 DNA: TGTGCCAGCAGCTTGGCCAACGAG.

The CDR3 spells CASSMLSRQAHTGELFF. CDR3 DNA, as far as it was read: TGTGCCAGTAGTATGTTGTCCCGGCAGGCCCACACCGGGGAG. V and J are TRBV19 and TRBJ2-2; unclear D gene. The read finishes 3 residues shy of the CDR3 end, and the germline J gene is used to complete it. V lost 3 bases and J lost 3, with 17 bases in between. CDR1 and CDR2 from the germline V gene are LNHDA and SQIVND (reference sequence). This CDR3 is 17 amino acids long.

In regard to this clone: Read sequence stops 3 residues before the CDR3 end, and the germline J gene provides the missing end. V and J are TRBV12-3 or TRBV12-4 and TRBJ1-3, with 7 bases lining up with TRBD1. V lost 3 bases, J lost 8 bases, and 19 bases stayed unmatched. The CDR3 is made up of 18 amino acids. The covered CDR3 bases are TGTGCCAGCAGTTTTATCATACCGCGACAGGGCTTTATGGACACC. This codes for CASSFIIPRQGFMDT. The whole CDR3 sequence reads CASSFIIPRQGFMDTIYF.

Concerning this clone itself: The read terminates 3 residues before the CDR3 end, so the remaining end is supplied by the germline J gene. This chain joins TRBV7-9 and TRBJ2-7; TRBD1 agrees at 10 bases. The CDR3 loop spans 15 amino acids. V gave up 5 bases and J gave up 3 bases; unmatched junction bases: 7. From germline, CDR1 is SEHNR and CDR2 FQNEAQ (reference sequence). The DNA read from the CDR3 is TGTGCCAGCAGCATCGGGACAGGGGCCTTCTACGAG. This translates into CASSIGTGAFYE. The CDR3, in full, reads CASSIGTGAFYEQYF. Using reference TRBV7-9 and TRBJ2-7 for the parts outside the CDR3, the full variable domain is DTGVSQNPRHKITKRGQNVTFRCDPISEHNRLYWYRQTLGQGPEFLTYFQNEAQLEKSRLLSDRFSAERPKGSFSTLEIQRTEQGDSAMYLCASSIGTGAFYEQYFGPGTRLTVT.

About this clone itself: The read finishes 3 residues shy of the CDR3 end, and the germline J gene is used to complete it. The chain recombines TRBV11-2 with TRBJ1-5; 7 bases fit TRBD1. CDR1 SGHAT and CDR2 FQNNGV come from the germline V gene. The CDR3 runs 13 residues. V lost 5 bases to trimming and J lost 7 bases; unmatched junction nucleotides: 5. The DNA read from the CDR3 is TGTGCCAGCAGCACAGGGGCGCCCCAGCCC. This translates into CASSTGAPQP. The entire CDR3 reads CASSTGAPQPQHF.

As regards this clone: The missing CDR3 end, 3 residues past where the read stops, is filled in from the germline J gene. This same CDR3 is encoded by further DNA sequences in the sample. V usage is TRBV20-1 and J usage is TRBJ1-1; TRBD1 matches at 9 bases. From germline, CDR1 is DFQATT and CDR2 SNEGSKA (reference sequence). The CDR3 has 15 residues. V dropped 0 bases and J dropped 3; count of bases not matched to a gene: 5. CDR3 DNA (partial): TGCAGTGCTAGAGATAGGAGACAGGGGGACACTGAA. As protein: CSARDRRQGDTE. The complete CDR3 reads CSARDRRQGDTEAFF.

In the case of this clone: The CDR3 end lies 3 residues beyond the end of the read and is filled in from the germline J gene. The chain is built from TRBV2 and TRBJ1-2, with 10 bases matching TRBD1. Germline CDR1 is SNHLY and CDR2 is FYNNEI. Germline trimming cut 6 bases from V and 7 bases from J; bases unmatched to any gene: 5. The CDR3 extends over 13 amino acids. The CDR3 bases that were read are TGTGCCAGCAGGATTGACAGGGGGCCTGGC. As protein: CASRIDRGPG. The complete CDR3 reads CASRIDRGPGYTF.

This clone is medium-sized (0.01 to 0.1%) by frequency. The read stops 3 residues short of the end of the CDR3; the missing end is completed from the germline J gene. This chain uses TRBV6-1 with TRBJ2-4; weak D call: TRBD2 (6 bases). The CDR3 covers 14 residues. V lost 0 bases, J lost 6 bases, and 9 bases lay in between. Germline V gene sequence: CDR1 MNHNS, CDR2 SASEGT. The CDR3 spells CASSEAQEGNIQYF. The sequenced part of the CDR3 DNA is TGTGCCAGCAGTGAAGCGCAGGAGGGAAACATT.

About this clone: The read comes to an end 3 residues before the CDR3 does, leaving the germline J gene to fill in the end. The V and J genes are TRBV20-1 and TRBJ2-7; 8 bases map to TRBD1. Looked up from germline, CDR1 is DFQATT and CDR2 is SNEGSKA (reference sequence). After removal of 3 bases from V and 1 base from J, the junction contained 2 bases not matched to a gene. This CDR3 spans 13 amino acids. This CDR3 reads CSARDRVSYEQYF. The DNA read from the CDR3 is TGCAGTGCTAGGGACAGGGTATCCTACGAG.

On this clone itself: The read terminates 3 residues before the CDR3 end, so the remaining end is supplied by the germline J gene. The chain uses TRBV19 and TRBJ2-7; TRBD1 agrees at 7 bases. This CDR3 is 15 amino acids long. Germline V gives CDR1 LNHDA, CDR2 SQIVND (reference sequence). V dropped 4 bases and J dropped 4; count of bases not matched to a gene: 10. The DNA read from the CDR3 is TGTGCCAGTAGTACAACCCGGGACAGACTTTACGAG. Translated, it gives CASSTTRDRLYE. The whole CDR3 reads CASSTTRDRLYEQYF.

Comments on this clone: The observed sequence ends 3 residues before the CDR3 terminus, with the missing tail filled in from the germline J gene. V and J are TRBV10-1 and TRBJ2-3, with unresolved D. There are 13 residues in the CDR3. Germline-derived CDR1 and CDR2 are WNHNN and SYGVQD (reference sequence). Between the trimmed V and J ends, which lost 4 bases and 2 bases, there was a span of 7 bases. CDR3 region: CASSVLPTDTQYF. The CDR3 DNA, read in part, is TGCGCCAGCAGTGTCCTTCCCACAGATACG.

With regard to this clone: The read falls 3 residues short of the CDR3 end, and the missing part is taken from the germline J gene. The chain is built from TRBV19 and TRBJ2-1, with TRBD1 identical over 12 bases. The germline V gene has CDR1 LNHDA and CDR2 SQIVND (reference sequence). The CDR3 is made up of 15 amino acids. Trimming took 6 bases from V and 7 from J; bases not matched to a gene: 7. Incomplete CDR3 DNA: TGTGCCAGTAGCAGGGACAGGGGGCGCGAAAATGAG. Residues: CASSRDRGRENE. The whole CDR3 reads CASSRDRGRENEQFF.

Notes on this clone: Coverage ceases 3 residues before the CDR3 finishes, and the germline J gene fills in the end. The chain has TRBV2 and TRBJ1-5; a weak D match, TRBD1 (5 bases). The CDR3 has 17 residues. Trimming took 5 bases from V and 3 from J, leaving 20 bases between them. CDR1 is SNHLY and CDR2 is FYNNEI in the germline V gene. CDR3 DNA, as far as it was read: TGTGCCAGCAGTACCACCGAGGGGCCCTTATTCAATCAGCCC. This sequence encodes CASSTTEGPLFNQP. The complete CDR3 reads CASSTTEGPLFNQPQHF.

Turning to this clone: The read comes to an end 3 residues before the CDR3 does, leaving the germline J gene to fill in the end. V and J are TRBV6-4 and TRBJ2-3, with 8 bases fitting TRBD1. The CDR3 is 14 amino acids. In germline, CDR1 is MRHNA, CDR2 SNTAGT. The V segment lost 10 bases and the J segment 4 bases; nucleotides outside the gene matches: 10. CDR3 residues: CANAGGRFSDTQYF. CDR3 DNA, as far as it was read: TGTGCCAACGCAGGGGGCAGGTTCTCAGATACG.

The CDR3 bases that were read are TGTGCCAGCAGCCCGGGGACAGGCTACGAG. Protein sequence: CASSPGTGYE. The CDR3 as a whole reads CASSPGTGYEQYF. The rearrangement uses TRBV13 and TRBJ2-7; 8 bases align to TRBD1. Read coverage stops 3 residues before the CDR3 terminus; the germline J gene supplies the remainder. The length of the CDR3 is 13 residues. The germline gives CDR1 PRHDT, CDR2 FYEKMQ (reference sequence). With V trimmed by 5 bases and J by 3 bases, 3 bases remained unmatched.

Comments on this clone: The read stops 3 residues short of the end of the CDR3; the missing end is completed from the germline J gene. The V call is TRBV2, the J call TRBJ2-1, with 11 nucleotides matching TRBD2. Looked up from germline, CDR1 is SNHLY and CDR2 is FYNNEI. The CDR3 consists of 15 residues. The ends lost 6 bases at V and 4 bases at J; junction bases unmatched: 5. The CDR3 sequence: CASRAGTSGYNEQFF. The sequenced CDR3 bases are TGTGCCAGCAGAGCCGGGACTAGCGGATACAATGAG.

Turning to this clone: The read halts 3 residues ahead of the CDR3 end, with the missing end drawn from the germline J gene. The chain links TRBV2 to TRBJ1-1; 7 nucleotides line up with TRBD1. This CDR3 comprises 13 residues. The germline CDR1 and CDR2 sequences are SNHLY and FYNNEI. J gave up 4 bases and V 5 bases, and 4 bases lay outside the gene matches. The sequenced part of the CDR3 DNA is TGTGCCAGCAGTAACAGGGGTGGCACTGAA. Amino acid sequence: CASSNRGGTE. The full CDR3 protein reads CASSNRGGTEAFF. The full variable domain, rest sourced from reference TRBV2 and TRBJ1-1, is EPEVTQTPSHQVTQMGQEVILRCVPISNHLYFYWYRQILGQKVEFLVSFYNNEISEKSEIFDDQFSVERPDGSNFTLKIRSTKLEDSAMYFCASSNRGGTEAFFGQGTRLTVV.

On this clone itself: The read ends 3 residues shy of where the CDR3 ends; the end is completed using the germline J gene. The V call is TRBV6-1, the J call TRBJ2-7; TRBD1 agrees at 9 bases. Germline CDR1 and CDR2: MNHNS and SASEGT. The length of the CDR3 is 14 residues. The V and J ends lost 3 bases and 5 bases, in that order; junction bases with no gene match: 5. CDR3 DNA (partial): TGTGCCAGCAGTGAGGGACAGGGAGTCCACGAG. As protein: CASSEGQGVHE. The whole CDR3 sequence reads CASSEGQGVHEQYF.

Notes on this clone: The read ends 3 residues early relative to the CDR3; the germline J gene fills the gap. This rearrangement joins TRBV6-1 to TRBJ1-5; possible D gene TRBD1, 6 bases. CDR3 size: 15 residues. Trimming stripped 2 bases from V and 1 base from J, with 9 bases between. Germline assignment: CDR1 MNHNS and CDR2 SASEGT. The CDR3 is CASSEWQGSNQPQHF. The CDR3 bases that were read are TGTGCCAGCAGTGAATGGCAGGGGAGCAATCAGCCC.